The present entry profiles one T cell receptor beta chain with its context. The antigen is undetermined. Other DNA sequences from this sample encode an identical CDR3 as well. The CDR3 runs 13 residues. CDR1 and CDR2 from the germline V gene are SGHTA and FQGNSA. The V and J ends lost 4 bases and 2 bases respectively, with 9 bases between them. This sample was taken from a study of human thymus T cells. This table comes from immunoSEQ multiplex PCR, and its TCRdb copy is limited to in-frame clones, with some not included. In the table there are about 50,000 clones, just under 95% of which are singletons. Study-level results: V and J gene usage appeared biased in thymic and blood repertoires.

This clonotype was sampled from a girl under three years old with a congenital heart defect but otherwise immunologically healthy. The chain joins TRBV7-2 to TRBJ2-7; TRBD1 is a possible D gene (5 bases). The sequenced sample was blood. In DNA, the CDR3 is TGTGCCAGCAGCTCCCAGGGTGCCTACGAGCAGTACTTC. This gives the protein CASSSQGAYEQYF.